This T cell receptor (beta chain) was identified in a study of monozygotic twins with inflammatory bowel disease. Overall study findings and caveats: Healthy co-twins exceeded IBD patients in TCRbeta diversity as measured by inverse Simpson.

CDR3 length equals 16 residues. Germline CDR1 is SGHTA and CDR2 is FQGNSA. Per individual sample, eight separate reactions were used to make cDNA. Reprocessing the 5' RACE reads, TCRdb reports a single entry for every CDR3 protein and omits DNA. This table holds approximately 160,000 distinct CDR3 sequences. With respect to this clonotype: Antigen: not known.

The V call is TRBV7-2, the J call TRBJ2-1; TCRdb proposes TRBD1, but this gene call is untestable without DNA. The source of this sequence is a human donor with ulcerative colitis or Crohn's disease, or a healthy co-twin of an affected twin (not recorded which). Sequencing input: blood. The CDR3: CASSSDRDREYNEQFF.